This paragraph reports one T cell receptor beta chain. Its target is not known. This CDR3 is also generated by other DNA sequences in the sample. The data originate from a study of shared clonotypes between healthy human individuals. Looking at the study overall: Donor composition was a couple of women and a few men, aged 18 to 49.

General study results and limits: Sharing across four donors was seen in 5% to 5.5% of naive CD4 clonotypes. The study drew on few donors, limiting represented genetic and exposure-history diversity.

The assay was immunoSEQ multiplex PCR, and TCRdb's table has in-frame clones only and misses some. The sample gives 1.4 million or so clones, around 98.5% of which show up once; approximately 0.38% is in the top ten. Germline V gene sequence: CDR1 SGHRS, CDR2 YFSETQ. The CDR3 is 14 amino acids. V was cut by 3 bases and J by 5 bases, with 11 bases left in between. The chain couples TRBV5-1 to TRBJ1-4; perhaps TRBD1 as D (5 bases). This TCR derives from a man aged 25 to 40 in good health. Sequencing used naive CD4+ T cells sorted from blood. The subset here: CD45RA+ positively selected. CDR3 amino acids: CASSSGTGNEKLFF. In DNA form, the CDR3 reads TGCGCCAGCAGCTCGGGGACGGGGAATGAAAAACTGTTTTTT.